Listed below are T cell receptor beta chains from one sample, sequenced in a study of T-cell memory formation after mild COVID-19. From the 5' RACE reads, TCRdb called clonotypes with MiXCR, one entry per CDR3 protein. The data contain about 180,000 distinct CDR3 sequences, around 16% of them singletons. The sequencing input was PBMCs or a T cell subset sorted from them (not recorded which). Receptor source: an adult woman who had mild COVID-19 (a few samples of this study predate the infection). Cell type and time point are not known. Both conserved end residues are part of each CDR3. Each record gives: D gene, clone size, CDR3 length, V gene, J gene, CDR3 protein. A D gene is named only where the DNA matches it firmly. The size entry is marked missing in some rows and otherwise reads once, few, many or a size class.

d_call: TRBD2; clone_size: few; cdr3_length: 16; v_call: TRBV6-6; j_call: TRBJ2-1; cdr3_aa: CASSYSGEGAYNEQFF
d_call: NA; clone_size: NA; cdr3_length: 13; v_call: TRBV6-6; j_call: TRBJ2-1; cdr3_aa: CASQDNPGRQPFF
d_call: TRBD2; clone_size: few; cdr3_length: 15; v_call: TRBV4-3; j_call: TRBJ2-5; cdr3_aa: CASSQGTSGSETQYF
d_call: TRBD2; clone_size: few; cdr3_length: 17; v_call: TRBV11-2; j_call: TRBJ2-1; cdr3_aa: CASSGFSTSGRAIEQFF
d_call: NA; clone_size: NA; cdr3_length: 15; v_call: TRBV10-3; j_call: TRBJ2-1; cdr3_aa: CAASGGQGGYNEQFF
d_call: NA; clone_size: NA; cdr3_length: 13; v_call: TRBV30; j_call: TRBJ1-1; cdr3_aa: CAWGGTRATEAFF
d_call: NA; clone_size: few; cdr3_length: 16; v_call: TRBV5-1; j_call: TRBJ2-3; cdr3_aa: CASSLFYPSGTDTQYF
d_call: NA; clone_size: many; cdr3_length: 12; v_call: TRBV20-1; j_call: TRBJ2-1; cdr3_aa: CSARPDRNEQFF
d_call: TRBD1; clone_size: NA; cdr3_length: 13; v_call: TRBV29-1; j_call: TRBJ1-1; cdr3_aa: CSVTGTGNTEAFF
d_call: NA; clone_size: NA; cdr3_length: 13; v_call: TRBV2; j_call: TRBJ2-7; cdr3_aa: CASSEAQGGEQYF
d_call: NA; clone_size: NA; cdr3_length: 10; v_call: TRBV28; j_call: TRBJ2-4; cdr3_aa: CASSLRRERF
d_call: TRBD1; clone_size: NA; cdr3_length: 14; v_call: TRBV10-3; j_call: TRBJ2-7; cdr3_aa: CAISGTGAVYEQYF
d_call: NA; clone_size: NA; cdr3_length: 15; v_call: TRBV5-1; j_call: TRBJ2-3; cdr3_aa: CASSLDVGGVDTQYF
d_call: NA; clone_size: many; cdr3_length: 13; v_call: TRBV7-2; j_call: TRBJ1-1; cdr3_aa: CASREDMNTEAFF
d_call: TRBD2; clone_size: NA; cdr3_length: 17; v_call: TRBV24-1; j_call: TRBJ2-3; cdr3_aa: CATSDLLGSGTPDTQYF
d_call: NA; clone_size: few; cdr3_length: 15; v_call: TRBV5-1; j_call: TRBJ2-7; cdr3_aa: CASSLGPRAPGEQYF
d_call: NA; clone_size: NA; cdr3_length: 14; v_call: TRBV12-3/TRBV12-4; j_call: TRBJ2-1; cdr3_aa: CASSLAIRDNEQLF
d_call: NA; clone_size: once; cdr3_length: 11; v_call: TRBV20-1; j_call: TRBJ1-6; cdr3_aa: CSAGNNSPLHF
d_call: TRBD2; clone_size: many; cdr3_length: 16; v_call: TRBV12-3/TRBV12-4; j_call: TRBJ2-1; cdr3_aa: CASSLKTSGRPNEQFF
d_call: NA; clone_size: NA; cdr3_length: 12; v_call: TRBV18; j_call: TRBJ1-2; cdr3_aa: CASSPPTHGYTF
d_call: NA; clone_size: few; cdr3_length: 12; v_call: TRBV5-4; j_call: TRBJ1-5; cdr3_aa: CASSLEEGPQHF
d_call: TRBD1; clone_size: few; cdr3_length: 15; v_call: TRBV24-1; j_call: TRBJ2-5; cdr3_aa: CATSVGQGRQETQYF
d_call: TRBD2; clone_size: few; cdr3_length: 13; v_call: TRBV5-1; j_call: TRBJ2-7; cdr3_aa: CASTRAGEVEQYF
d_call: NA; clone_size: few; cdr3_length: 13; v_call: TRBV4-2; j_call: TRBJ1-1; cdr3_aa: CASSQDRVAEAFF
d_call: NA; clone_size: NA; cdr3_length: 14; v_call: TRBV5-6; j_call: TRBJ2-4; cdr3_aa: CASSLYSSGNIQYF
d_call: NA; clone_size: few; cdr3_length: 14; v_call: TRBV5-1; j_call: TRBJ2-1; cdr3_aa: CASSLGAVYNEQFF
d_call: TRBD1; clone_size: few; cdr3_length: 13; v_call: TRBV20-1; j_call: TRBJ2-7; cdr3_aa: CSANRQGSYEQYF
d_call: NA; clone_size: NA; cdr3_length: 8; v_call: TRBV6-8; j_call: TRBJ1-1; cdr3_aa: CATTEAFF
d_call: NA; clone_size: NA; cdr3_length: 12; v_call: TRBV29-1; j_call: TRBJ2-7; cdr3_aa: CSVTGQSYEQYF
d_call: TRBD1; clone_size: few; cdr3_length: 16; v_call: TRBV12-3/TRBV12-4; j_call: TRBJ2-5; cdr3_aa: CASSLFRDSHEETQYF
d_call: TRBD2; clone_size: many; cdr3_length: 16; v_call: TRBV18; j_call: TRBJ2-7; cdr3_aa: CASSPIRTSASYEQYF
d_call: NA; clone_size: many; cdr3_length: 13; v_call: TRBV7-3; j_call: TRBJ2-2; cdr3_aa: CASSPRQTGELFF
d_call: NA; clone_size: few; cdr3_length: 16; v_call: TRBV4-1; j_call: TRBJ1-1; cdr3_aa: CASSQDLQGMNTEAFF
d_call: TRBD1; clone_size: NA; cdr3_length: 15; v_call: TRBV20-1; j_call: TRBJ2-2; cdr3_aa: CSADRGQGRTGELFF
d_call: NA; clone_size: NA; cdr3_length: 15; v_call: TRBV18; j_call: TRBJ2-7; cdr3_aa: CASSPGTRSSYEQYF
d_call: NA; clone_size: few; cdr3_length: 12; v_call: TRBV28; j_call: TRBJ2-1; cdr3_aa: CASNTIYNEQFF
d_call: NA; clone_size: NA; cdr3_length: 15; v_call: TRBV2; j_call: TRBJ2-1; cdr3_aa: CASSVEAAQDNEQFF